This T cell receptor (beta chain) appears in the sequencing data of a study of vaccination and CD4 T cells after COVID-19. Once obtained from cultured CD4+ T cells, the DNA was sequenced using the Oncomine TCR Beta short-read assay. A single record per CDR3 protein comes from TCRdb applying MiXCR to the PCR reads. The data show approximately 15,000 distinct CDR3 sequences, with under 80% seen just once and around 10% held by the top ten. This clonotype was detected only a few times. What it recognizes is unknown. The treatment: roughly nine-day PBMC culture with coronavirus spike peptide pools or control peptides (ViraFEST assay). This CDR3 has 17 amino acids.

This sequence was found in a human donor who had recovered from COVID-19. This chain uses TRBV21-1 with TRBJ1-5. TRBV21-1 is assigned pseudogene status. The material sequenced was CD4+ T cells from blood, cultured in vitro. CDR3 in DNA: TGTGCCAGCACCGAATCGAAGGGTTTCGGGAGCAATCAGCCCCAGCATTTT. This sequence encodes CASTESKGFGSNQPQHF.